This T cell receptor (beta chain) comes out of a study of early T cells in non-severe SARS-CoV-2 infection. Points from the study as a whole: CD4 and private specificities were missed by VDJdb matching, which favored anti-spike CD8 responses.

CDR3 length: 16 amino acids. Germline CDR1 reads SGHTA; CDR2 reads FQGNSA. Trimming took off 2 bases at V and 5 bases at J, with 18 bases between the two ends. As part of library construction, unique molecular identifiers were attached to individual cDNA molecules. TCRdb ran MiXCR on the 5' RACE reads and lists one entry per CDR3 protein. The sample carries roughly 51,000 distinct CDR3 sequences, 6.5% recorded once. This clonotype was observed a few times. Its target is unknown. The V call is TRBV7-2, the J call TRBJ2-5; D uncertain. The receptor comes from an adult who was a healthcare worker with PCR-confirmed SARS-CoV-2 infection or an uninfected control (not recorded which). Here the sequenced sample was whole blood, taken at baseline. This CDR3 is CASSLPGGKGEETQYF. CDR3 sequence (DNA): TGTGCCAGCAGCTTACCCGGTGGGAAGGGCGAGGAGACCCAGTACTTC.